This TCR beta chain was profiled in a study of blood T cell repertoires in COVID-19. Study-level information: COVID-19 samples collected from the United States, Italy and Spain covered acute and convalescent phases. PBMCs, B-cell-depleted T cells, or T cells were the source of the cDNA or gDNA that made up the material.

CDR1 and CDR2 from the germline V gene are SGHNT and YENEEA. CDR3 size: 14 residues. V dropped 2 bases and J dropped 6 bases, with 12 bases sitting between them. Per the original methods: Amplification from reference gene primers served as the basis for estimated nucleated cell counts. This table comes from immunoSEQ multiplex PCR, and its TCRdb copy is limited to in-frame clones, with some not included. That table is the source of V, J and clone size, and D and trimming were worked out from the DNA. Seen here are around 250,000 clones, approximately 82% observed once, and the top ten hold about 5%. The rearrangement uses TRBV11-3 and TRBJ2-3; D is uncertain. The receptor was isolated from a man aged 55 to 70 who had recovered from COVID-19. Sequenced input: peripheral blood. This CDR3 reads CASSLSATADTQYF. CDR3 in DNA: TGTGCCAGCAGCTTAAGTGCTACAGCCGATACGCAGTATTTT.